The 20 T cell receptor beta chains given below trace back to one sample, sequenced in a study of blood T cell repertoires in COVID-19. The repertoire was sequenced with immunoSEQ multiplex PCR; TCRdb's copy has only in-frame clones and lacks some. The data hold about 240,000 clones, with roughly 90% observed a single time. What was sequenced was peripheral blood. The source is a man aged 55 to 69 who had recovered from COVID-19.

This rearrangement joins TRBV2 to TRBJ1-1; D is unresolved. The CDR3 spans 18 residues. Germline V gene sequence: CDR1 SNHLY, CDR2 FYNNEI. Deletions cut 6 bases from V and 2 bases from J, with 25 bases between. CDR3 DNA sequence: TGTGCCAGCAGACGGGGATTGGGTCGGGGTTTTTCTAACACTGAAGCTTTCTTT. It specifies CASRRGLGRGFSNTEAFF.

The gene calls are TRBV5-1 and TRBJ1-1; the D gene is possibly TRBD1 (5 bases). CDR1 SGHRS and CDR2 YFSETQ come from the germline V gene. Trimming took 0 bases from V and 4 from J, leaving 10 bases between them. The CDR3 has 14 residues. The CDR3 sequence is CASSLEWGVTEAFF. CDR3 nucleotides: TGCGCCAGCAGCTTGGAGTGGGGGGTCACTGAAGCTTTCTTT.

V gene TRBV18 combines with J gene TRBJ2-1; maybe TRBD2 (5 bases). Trimming stripped 2 bases from V and 2 bases from J, with 10 bases between. The CDR3 covers 15 residues. Germline loops: CDR1 KGHSH, CDR2 LQKENI. CDR3 protein: CASSPVDFTYNEQFF. CDR3 nucleotides: TGTGCCAGCTCACCAGTGGACTTCACCTACAATGAGCAGTTCTTC.

The chain links TRBV10-2 to TRBJ2-7, with D maybe TRBD1 (6 bases). CDR1 is WSHSY, CDR2 SAAADI, per germline. V dropped 7 bases and J dropped 0 bases, with 16 bases sitting between them. The CDR3 length is 15 residues. CDR3 sequence reads: CASIILTGNSYEQYF. In DNA, the CDR3 is TGCGCCAGCATCATTCTAACAGGGAACTCCTACGAGCAGTACTTC.

This chain links TRBV30 with TRBJ2-2, with 9 nucleotides matching TRBD2. Germline trimming cut 7 bases from V and 5 bases from J; bases unmatched to any gene: 8. The CDR3 has 14 residues. The germline gives CDR1 GTSNPN, CDR2 SVGIG (reference sequence). The CDR3 region is CASTRRGGTGELFF. The CDR3 DNA sequence: TGTGCCTCGACGAGGCGGGGGGGAACCGGGGAGCTGTTTTTT.

V usage is TRBV2 and J usage is TRBJ1-2, with 11 positions matching TRBD1. This CDR3 comprises 14 residues. Germline V gives CDR1 SNHLY, CDR2 FYNNEI. V gave up 6 bases and J gave up 4 bases; unmatched junction bases: 4. CDR3 sequence: CASSGTGGSYGYTF. For the CDR3, the DNA is TGTGCCAGCAGCGGGACAGGGGGTTCCTATGGCTACACCTTC.

The chain joins TRBV27 to TRBJ1-3; D might be TRBD1 (6 bases). This CDR3 region has 17 residues. Germline lookup yields CDR1 MNHEY and CDR2 SMNVEV (reference sequence). Trimming stripped 5 bases from V and 4 bases from J, with 21 bases between. DNA for the CDR3: TGTGCCAGCAGTACCTCGGCCCTAGGGGGATCAGGAAACACCATATATTTT. This codes for CASSTSALGGSGNTIYF.

The gene calls are TRBV4-2 and TRBJ2-4; perhaps TRBD1 as D (5 bases). The V gene's germline CDR1 is LGHNA and CDR2 YNFKEQ. This CDR3 is 16 amino acids long. V gave up 0 bases and J gave up 7 bases, with 16 bases separating them. Written as DNA, the CDR3 is TGTGCCAGCAGCCAAGAGGGAAGGGGCGCATGGAACATTCAGTACTTC. Its protein product is CASSQEGRGAWNIQYF.

The chain is built from TRBV24-1 and TRBJ2-1, with a weak D call TRBD2 (6 bases). Trimming pared 3 bases from V and 3 bases from J, leaving 11 bases between. Germline V CDR1 and CDR2: KGHDR, SFDVKD. CDR3 size: 15 residues. The CDR3 DNA is TGTGCCACCAGTGATCGGGGAGGCAGCTACAATGAGCAGTTCTTC. Amino acid sequence: CATSDRGGSYNEQFF.

The chain joins TRBV5-5 to TRBJ2-7; D is perhaps TRBD1 (6 bases). The germline CDR1 and CDR2 sequences are SGHKS and YYEKEE (reference sequence). The CDR3 totals 16 residues. Trimming took off 5 bases at V and 2 bases at J, with 20 bases between the two ends. The CDR3 is CASRLGWTADPYEQYV. The CDR3 region has the DNA TGTGCCAGCAGGCTTGGGTGGACAGCCGATCCCTACGAGCAGTACGTC.

V and J are TRBV19 and TRBJ1-1, with D perhaps TRBD1 (6 bases). CDR3 length: 15 amino acids. Trimming removed 6 bases from V and 0 bases from J, with 14 bases in between. The germline V gene encodes CDR1 LNHDA and CDR2 SQIVND (reference sequence). CDR3 in amino acids: CASRYPDSLNTEAFF. The CDR3, as DNA: TGTGCCAGTAGATACCCGGACAGCTTGAACACTGAAGCTTTCTTT.

The rearrangement uses TRBV5-1 and TRBJ2-1; TRBD1 aligns across 9 bases. CDR3 length: 14 amino acids. Germline V gene sequence: CDR1 SGHRS, CDR2 YFSETQ. V lost 3 bases, J lost 6 bases, and 4 bases stayed unmatched. CDR3 DNA sequence: TGCGCCAGCAGCTCCGGGACAGGGTTCAATGAGCAGTTCTTC. Its translation: CASSSGTGFNEQFF.

This clone was seen a few times. The V call is TRBV2, the J call TRBJ1-6; D is ambiguous. The V end lost 4 bases, the J end lost 10 bases, and 11 bases lay between the germline ends. Germline-derived CDR1 and CDR2 are SNHLY and FYNNEI. The CDR3 runs to 13 residues. The CDR3 sequence is CASSGLGGSPLHF. CDR3 bases: TGTGCCAGCAGTGGGCTAGGAGGATCACCCCTCCACTTT.

The chain joins TRBV10-1 to TRBJ2-5, with 11 bases aligning to TRBD2. Per germline, CDR1 WNHNN and CDR2 SYGVQD (reference sequence). This CDR3 is built from 15 residues. The V gene end was trimmed by 5 bases and the J gene end by 0 bases; junction bases not matched to a gene: 2. The CDR3 sequence: CASSQGLADQETQYF. CDR3 DNA sequence: TGCGCCAGCAGTCAGGGACTAGCGGACCAAGAGACCCAGTACTTC.

This chain links TRBV12-3 or TRBV12-4 with TRBJ2-2, with a tentative D call TRBD1 (5 bases). This CDR3 has 12 residues. V lost 8 bases and J lost 6, with 10 bases in between. CDR3 loop: CASLDNPGELFF. The CDR3, as DNA: TGTGCCAGCCTGGACAATCCCGGGGAGCTGTTTTTT.

This chain joins TRBV6-5 and TRBJ1-1; 7 bases map to TRBD1. Germline V gene lookup returns CDR1 MNHEY and CDR2 SVGAGI. This CDR3 is built from 14 residues. The junction had 5 bases not matched to a gene; V was cut back by 2 bases and J by 5 bases. The CDR3 loop is CASSYRGRGTEAFF. In DNA, the CDR3 is TGTGCCAGCAGTTACCGTGGCAGGGGGACTGAAGCTTTCTTT.

The V gene is TRBV12-3 or TRBV12-4, the J gene TRBJ1-1, with 8 positions matching TRBD1. J was trimmed by 11 bases and V by 7 bases; bases with no gene match: 9. The CDR3 sequence is 12 residues long. The CDR3 DNA reads TGTGCCAGCACCCAAACAGGGGGAGAGGCTTTCTTT. It encodes CASTQTGGEAFF.

Only a few counts were recorded for this clone. The rearrangement uses TRBV4-1 and TRBJ1-2, with TRBD1 matching 8 bases. The CDR3 is 17 residues long. Germline trimming cut 3 bases from V and 5 bases from J; bases unmatched to any gene: 14. Germline lookup yields CDR1 MGHRA and CDR2 YSYEKL. CDR3 sequence: CASSQAIDRGARYGYTF. The CDR3 DNA reads TGCGCCAGCAGCCAGGCTATTGACAGGGGTGCGAGGTATGGCTACACCTTC.

The chain uses TRBV7-9 and TRBJ2-1, with TRBD1 as a possible D gene (6 bases). Trimming shortened V by 0 bases and J by 10 bases, and 13 bases separated the two germline ends. The germline gives CDR1 SEHNR, CDR2 FQNEAQ (reference sequence). CDR3 length: 14 amino acids. The CDR3 spells CASSLAQGLGEQFF. The CDR3 DNA sequence: TGTGCCAGCAGCTTAGCCCAGGGGCTGGGAGAGCAGTTCTTC.

This chain uses TRBV5-6 with TRBJ1-2; D gene ambiguous. The CDR3 loop spans 12 amino acids. Trimming took off 0 bases at V and 8 bases at J, with 8 bases between the two ends. CDR1 SGHDT and CDR2 YYEEEE come from the germline V gene. As DNA, the CDR3 is TGTGCCAGCAGCTTGGGGTGGCGGGGCTACACCTTC. The encoded protein is CASSLGWRGYTF. The variable domain in full, with the rest retrieved from reference TRBV5-6 and TRBJ1-2, is DAGVTQSPTHLIKTRGQQVTLRCSPKSGHDTVSWYQQALGQGPQFIFQYYEEEERQRGNFPDRFSGHQFPNYSSELNVNALLLGDSALYLCASSLGWRGYTFGSGTRLTVV.